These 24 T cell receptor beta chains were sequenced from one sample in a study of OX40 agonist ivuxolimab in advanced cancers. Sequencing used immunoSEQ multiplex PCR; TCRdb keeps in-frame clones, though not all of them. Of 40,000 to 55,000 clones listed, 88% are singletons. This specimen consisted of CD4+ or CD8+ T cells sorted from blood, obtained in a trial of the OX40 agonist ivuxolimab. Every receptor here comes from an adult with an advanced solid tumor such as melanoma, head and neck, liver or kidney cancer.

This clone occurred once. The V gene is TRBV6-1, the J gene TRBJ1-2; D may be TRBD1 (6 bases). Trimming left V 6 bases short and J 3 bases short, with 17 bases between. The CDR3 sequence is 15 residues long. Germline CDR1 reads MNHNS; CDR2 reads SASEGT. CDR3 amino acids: CASRGAPGTHYGYTF. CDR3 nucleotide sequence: TGTGCCAGCAGGGGCGCACCCGGGACACACTATGGCTACACCTTC.

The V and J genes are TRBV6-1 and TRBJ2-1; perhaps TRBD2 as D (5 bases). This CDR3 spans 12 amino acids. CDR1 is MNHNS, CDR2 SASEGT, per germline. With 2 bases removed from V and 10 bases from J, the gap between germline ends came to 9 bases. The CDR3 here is CASSEIGKEQFF. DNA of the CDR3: TGTGCCAGCAGTGAAATCGGGAAGGAGCAGTTCTTC.

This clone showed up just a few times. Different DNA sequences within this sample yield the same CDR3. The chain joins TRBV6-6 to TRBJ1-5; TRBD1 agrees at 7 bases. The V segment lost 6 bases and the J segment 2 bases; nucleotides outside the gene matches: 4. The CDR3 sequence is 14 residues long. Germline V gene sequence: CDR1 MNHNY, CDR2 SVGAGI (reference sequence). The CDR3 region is CASSFGQGNQPQHF. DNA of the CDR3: TGTGCCAGCAGCTTCGGACAGGGCAATCAGCCCCAGCATTTT.

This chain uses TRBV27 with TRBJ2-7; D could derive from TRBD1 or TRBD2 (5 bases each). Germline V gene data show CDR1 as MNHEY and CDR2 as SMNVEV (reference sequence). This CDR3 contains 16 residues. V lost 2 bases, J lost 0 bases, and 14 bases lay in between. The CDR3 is CASSLNGGIVSYEQYF. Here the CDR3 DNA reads TGTGCCAGCAGTTTAAATGGGGGAATCGTCTCCTACGAGCAGTACTTC.

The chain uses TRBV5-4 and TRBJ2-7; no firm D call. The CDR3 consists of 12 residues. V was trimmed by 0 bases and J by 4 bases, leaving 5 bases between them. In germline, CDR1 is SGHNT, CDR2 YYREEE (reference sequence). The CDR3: CASSLDRYEQYF. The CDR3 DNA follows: TGTGCCAGCAGCTTGGATAGATACGAGCAGTACTTC.

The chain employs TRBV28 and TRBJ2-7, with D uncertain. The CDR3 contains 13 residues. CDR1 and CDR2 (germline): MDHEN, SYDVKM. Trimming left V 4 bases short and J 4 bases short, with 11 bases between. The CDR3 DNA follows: TGTGCCAGCAGTTACGGGCCGCTATACGAGCAGTACTTC. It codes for CASSYGPLYEQYF.

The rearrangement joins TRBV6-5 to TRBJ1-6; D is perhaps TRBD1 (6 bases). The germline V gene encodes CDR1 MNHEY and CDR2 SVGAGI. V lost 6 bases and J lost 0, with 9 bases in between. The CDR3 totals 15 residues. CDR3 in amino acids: CASSLRGSYNSPLHF. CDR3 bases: TGTGCCAGCAGCCTCAGGGGCTCCTATAATTCACCCCTCCACTTT.

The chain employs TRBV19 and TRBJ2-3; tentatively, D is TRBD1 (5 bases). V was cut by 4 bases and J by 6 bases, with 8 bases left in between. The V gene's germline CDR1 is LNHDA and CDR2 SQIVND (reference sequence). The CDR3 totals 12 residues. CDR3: CASSTGFDTQYF. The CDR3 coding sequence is TGTGCCAGTAGTACAGGGTTTGATACGCAGTATTTT.

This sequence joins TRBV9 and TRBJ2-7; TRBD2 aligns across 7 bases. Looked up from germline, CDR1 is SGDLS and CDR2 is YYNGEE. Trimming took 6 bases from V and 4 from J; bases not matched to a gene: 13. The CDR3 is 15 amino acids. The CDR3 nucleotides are TGTGCCAGCATGATTAATGGGGGGGAGATTTACGAGCAGTACTTC. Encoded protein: CASMINGGEIYEQYF.

As DNA, the CDR3 is TGTGCCAGCTCACCAGGACAGACTAATGAAAAACTGTTTTTT. Its translation: CASSPGQTNEKLFF. The rearrangement joins TRBV18 to TRBJ1-4, with D tentatively TRBD1 (6 bases). Germline CDR1 KGHSH, CDR2 LQKENI. The V and J ends lost 2 bases and 2 bases respectively, with 6 bases between them. This CDR3 comprises 14 residues.

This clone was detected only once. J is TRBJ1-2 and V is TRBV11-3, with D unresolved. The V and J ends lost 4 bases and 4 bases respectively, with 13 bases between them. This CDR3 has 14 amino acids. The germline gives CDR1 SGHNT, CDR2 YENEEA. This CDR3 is CASSSQGLSYGYTF. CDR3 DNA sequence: TGTGCCAGCAGCTCCCAAGGACTGAGCTATGGCTACACCTTC.

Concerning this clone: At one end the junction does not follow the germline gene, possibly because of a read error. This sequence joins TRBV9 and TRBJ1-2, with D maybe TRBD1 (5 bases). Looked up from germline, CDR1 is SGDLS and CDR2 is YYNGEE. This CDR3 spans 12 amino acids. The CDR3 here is CASRGPDYGCTF. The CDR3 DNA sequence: TGTGCCAGCAGGGGGCCAGACTATGGCTGCACCTTC. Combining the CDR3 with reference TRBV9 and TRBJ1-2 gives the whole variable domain DSGVTQTPKHLITATGQRVTLRCSPRSGDLSVYWYQQSLDQGLQFLIQYYNGEERAKGNILERFSAQQFPDLHSELNLSSLELGDSALYFCASRGPDYGCTFGSGTRLTVV.

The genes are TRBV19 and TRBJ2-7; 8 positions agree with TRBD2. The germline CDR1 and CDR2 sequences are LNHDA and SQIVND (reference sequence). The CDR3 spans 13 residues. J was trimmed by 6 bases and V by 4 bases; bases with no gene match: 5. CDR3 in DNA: TGTGCCAGTAGTAACGGGGGGGCCCCCGAGCAGTACTTC. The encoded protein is CASSNGGAPEQYF.

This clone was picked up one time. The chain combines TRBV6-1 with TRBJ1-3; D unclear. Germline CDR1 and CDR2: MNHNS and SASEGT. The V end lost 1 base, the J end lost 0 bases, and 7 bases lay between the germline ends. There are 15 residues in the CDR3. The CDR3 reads CASSEDSISGNTIYF. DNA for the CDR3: TGTGCCAGCAGTGAAGACAGTATCTCTGGAAACACCATATATTTT.

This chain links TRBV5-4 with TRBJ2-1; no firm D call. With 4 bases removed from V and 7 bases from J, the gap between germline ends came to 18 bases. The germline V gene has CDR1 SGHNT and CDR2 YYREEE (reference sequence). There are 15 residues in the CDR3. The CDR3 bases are TGTGCCAGCAGCCAACAACAGAGAGACGTAAATGAGCAGTTCTTC. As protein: CASSQQQRDVNEQFF. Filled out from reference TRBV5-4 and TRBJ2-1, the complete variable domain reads ETGVTQSPTHLIKTRGQQVTLRCSSQSGHNTVSWYQQALGQGPQFIFQYYREEENGRGNFPPRFSGLQFPNYSSELNVNALELDDSALYLCASSQQQRDVNEQFFGPGTRLTVL.

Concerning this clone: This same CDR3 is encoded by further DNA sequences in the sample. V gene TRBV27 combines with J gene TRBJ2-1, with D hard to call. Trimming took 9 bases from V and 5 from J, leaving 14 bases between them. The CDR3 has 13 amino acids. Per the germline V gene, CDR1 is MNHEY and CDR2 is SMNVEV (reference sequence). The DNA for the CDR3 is TGTGCCAGTAGCCGAGGCAGGAACAATGAGCAGTTCTTC. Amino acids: CASSRGRNNEQFF.

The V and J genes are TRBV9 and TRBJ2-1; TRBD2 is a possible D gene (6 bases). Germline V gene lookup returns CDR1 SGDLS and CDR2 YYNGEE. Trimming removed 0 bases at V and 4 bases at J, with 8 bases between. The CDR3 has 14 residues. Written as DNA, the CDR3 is TGTGCCAGCAGCGTAGCGGGAGATTACAATGAGCAGTTCTTC. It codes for CASSVAGDYNEQFF. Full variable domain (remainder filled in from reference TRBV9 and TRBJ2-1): DSGVTQTPKHLITATGQRVTLRCSPRSGDLSVYWYQQSLDQGLQFLIQYYNGEERAKGNILERFSAQQFPDLHSELNLSSLELGDSALYFCASSVAGDYNEQFFGPGTRLTVL.

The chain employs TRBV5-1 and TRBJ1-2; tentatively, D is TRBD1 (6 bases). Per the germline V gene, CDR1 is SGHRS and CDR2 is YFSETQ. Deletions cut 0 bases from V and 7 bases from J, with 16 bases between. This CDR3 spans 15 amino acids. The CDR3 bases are TGCGCCAGCAGCTTGGCCGGGACACCCGGCGGTGGCTACACCTTC. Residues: CASSLAGTPGGGYTF.

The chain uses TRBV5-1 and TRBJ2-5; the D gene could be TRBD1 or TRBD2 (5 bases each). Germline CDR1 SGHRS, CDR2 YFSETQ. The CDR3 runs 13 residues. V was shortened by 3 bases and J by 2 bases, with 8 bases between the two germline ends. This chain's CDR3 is CASSSGRQETQYF. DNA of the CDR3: TGCGCCAGCAGCTCAGGGAGACAAGAGACCCAGTACTTC.

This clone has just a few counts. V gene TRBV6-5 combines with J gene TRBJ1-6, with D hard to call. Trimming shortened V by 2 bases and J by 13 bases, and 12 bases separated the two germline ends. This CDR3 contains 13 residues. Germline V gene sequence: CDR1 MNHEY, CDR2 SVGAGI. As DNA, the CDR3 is TGTGCCAGCAGTTACGTGGCACTTGAGCCCCTCCACTTT. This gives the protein CASSYVALEPLHF.

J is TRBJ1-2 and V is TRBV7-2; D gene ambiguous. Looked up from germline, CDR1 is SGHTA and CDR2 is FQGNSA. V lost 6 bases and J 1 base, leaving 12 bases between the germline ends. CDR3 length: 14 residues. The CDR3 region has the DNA TGTGCCAGCAGATACCCCAACCTTAACTATGGCTACACCTTC. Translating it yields CASRYPNLNYGYTF.

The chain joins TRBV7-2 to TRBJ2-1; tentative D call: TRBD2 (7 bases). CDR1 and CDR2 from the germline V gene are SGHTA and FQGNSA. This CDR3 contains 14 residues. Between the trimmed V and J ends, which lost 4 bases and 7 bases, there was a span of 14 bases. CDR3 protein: CASSSLGGANEQFF. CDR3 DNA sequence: TGTGCCAGCAGCTCTTTAGGGGGGGCTAATGAGCAGTTCTTC.

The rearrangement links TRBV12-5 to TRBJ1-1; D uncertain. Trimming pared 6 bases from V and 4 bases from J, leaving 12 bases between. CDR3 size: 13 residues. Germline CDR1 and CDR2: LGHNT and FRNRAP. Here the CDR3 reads CASGRIDGTEAFF. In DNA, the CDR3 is TGTGCTAGTGGCAGAATCGATGGCACTGAAGCTTTCTTT.

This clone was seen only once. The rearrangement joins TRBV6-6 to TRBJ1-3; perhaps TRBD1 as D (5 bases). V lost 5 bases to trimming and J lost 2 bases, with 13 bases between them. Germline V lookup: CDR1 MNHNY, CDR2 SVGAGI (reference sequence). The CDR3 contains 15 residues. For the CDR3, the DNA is TGTGCCAGCAGTCAGGCCGGGGGGGCTGGAAACACCATATATTTT. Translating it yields CASSQAGGAGNTIYF.